One sample yielded the 15 T cell receptor beta chains listed below, sequenced in a study of identifying expanded T cells in peripheral blood. Some clones are missing from TCRdb's copy, which holds only in-frame ones; the method was immunoSEQ multiplex PCR. This repertoire shows about 97,000 clones, around 89% found once; its top ten account for 13% to 15%. Sequenced: blood. The receptor source for this set is a person between 18 and 75 years old in good health.

CDR3 in DNA: TGCGCCAGCAGTGAAGTGAACACTGAAGCTTTCTTT. Encoded protein: CASSEVNTEAFF. This rearrangement joins TRBV10-1 to TRBJ1-1; no definite D call. V lost 3 bases to trimming and J lost 0 bases, with 2 bases between them. The germline V gene encodes CDR1 WNHNN and CDR2 SYGVQD (reference sequence). This CDR3 comprises 12 residues.

The rearrangement joins TRBV6-1 to TRBJ2-7; 7 bases align to TRBD2. The CDR3 spans 16 residues. In germline, CDR1 is MNHNS, CDR2 SASEGT. With V trimmed by 0 bases and J by 0 bases, 5 bases remained unmatched. CDR3 region: CASSEALAVSSYEQYF. As DNA, the CDR3 is TGTGCCAGCAGTGAAGCCCTAGCGGTTAGCTCCTACGAGCAGTACTTC.

This clone was observed a handful of times. This chain links TRBV4-3 with TRBJ1-5; D uncertain. The germline V gene has CDR1 LGHNA and CDR2 YSLEER. V was shortened by 0 bases and J by 6 bases, with 9 bases between the two germline ends. The CDR3 runs to 14 residues. In nucleotides, the CDR3 is TGCGCCAGCAGCCAAGAAGCAGGAGTTCAGCCCCAGCATTTT. Amino acids: CASSQEAGVQPQHF.

V usage is TRBV2 and J usage is TRBJ1-4, with D possibly TRBD1 on 6 matching bases. The germline V gene has CDR1 SNHLY and CDR2 FYNNEI. This CDR3 is 17 amino acids long. Trimming shortened V by 7 bases and J by 3 bases, and 21 bases separated the two germline ends. The CDR3 sequence is CASKMGRGPRSNEKLFF. Here the CDR3 DNA reads TGTGCCAGCAAAATGGGCAGGGGTCCGCGATCTAATGAAAAACTGTTTTTT.

A few counts support this clone. The J gene is TRBJ1-4, the V gene TRBV2; D gene unclear. Per the germline V gene, CDR1 is SNHLY and CDR2 is FYNNEI. Trimming pared 11 bases from V and 8 bases from J, leaving 9 bases between. The CDR3 extends over 10 amino acids. The CDR3 spells CASQEEKLFF. For the CDR3, the DNA is TGTGCCTCCCAGGAGGAAAAACTGTTTTTT.

This chain connects TRBV28 to TRBJ1-1; D uncertain. The ends were cut back, 5 bases at V and 0 bases at J, with 4 bases in the middle. This CDR3 spans 12 amino acids. The germline CDR1 and CDR2 sequences are MDHEN and SYDVKM. The chain's CDR3 is CASSPLNTEAFF. The CDR3 region has the DNA TGTGCCAGCAGTCCGCTGAACACTGAAGCTTTCTTT.

This clone was detected once. The CDR3 DNA reads TGCGCCAGCAGCCCTTTATCCCCAGCGGACACTGAAGCTTTCTTT. This sequence encodes CASSPLSPADTEAFF. This sequence joins TRBV5-1 and TRBJ1-1, with D hard to call. The CDR3 runs 15 residues. The germline V and J ends were trimmed by 4 bases and 3 bases, with 16 bases remaining between them. The germline CDR1 and CDR2 sequences are SGHRS and YFSETQ.

The chain is built from TRBV6-1 and TRBJ1-1, with D uncertain. CDR3 length: 12 residues. V lost 8 bases, J lost 1 base, and 8 bases lay in between. Germline values: CDR1 MNHNS, CDR2 SASEGT. The CDR3 here is CASHLANTEAFF. The CDR3 bases are TGTGCCAGCCACCTGGCGAACACTGAAGCTTTCTTT.

The chain uses TRBV6-6 and TRBJ1-1; D unresolved. Germline values: CDR1 MNHNY, CDR2 SVGAGI (reference sequence). Trimming shortened V by 6 bases and J by 6 bases, and 8 bases separated the two germline ends. This CDR3 has 11 residues. The CDR3 bases are TGTGCCAGCAGACTGAAGGCTGAAGCTTTCTTT. Its translation is CASRLKAEAFF.

Here the CDR3 reads CASSLGSGQTYEQYF. CDR3 DNA sequence: TGTGCCAGCAGCTTAGGAAGCGGGCAGACCTACGAGCAGTACTTC. The rearrangement links TRBV11-3 to TRBJ2-7; TRBD2 is a possible D gene (6 bases). The CDR3 is made up of 15 amino acids. Germline CDR1 is SGHNT and CDR2 is YENEEA. The V gene lost 1 base and the J gene lost 2 bases, with 12 bases spanning the gap. The whole variable domain, remainder taken from reference TRBV11-3 and TRBJ2-7, is EAGVVQSPRYKIIEKKQPVAFWCNPISGHNTLYWYLQNLGQGPELLIRYENEEAVDDSQLPKDRFSAERLKGVDSTLKIQPAELGDSAVYLCASSLGSGQTYEQYFGPGTRLTVT.

This rearrangement joins TRBV11-1 to TRBJ2-7; 10 bases are a match to TRBD2. Per germline, CDR1 SGHAT and CDR2 FQDESV (reference sequence). There are 15 residues in the CDR3. Trimming cost V 4 bases and J 3 bases; bases outside gene matches: 6. CDR3 nucleotide sequence: TGTGCCAGCAGCTCGTATAGCGGGGGGATCTACGAGCAGTACTTC. Its translation: CASSSYSGGIYEQYF.

CDR3 protein: CASRTGLPTPLHF. The CDR3 DNA sequence: TGTGCCAGCAGGACAGGGCTTCCTACACCCCTCCACTTT. J is TRBJ1-6 and V is TRBV6-5, with 7 bases fitting TRBD1. The germline gives CDR1 MNHEY, CDR2 SVGAGI. The V gene end was trimmed by 6 bases and the J gene end by 11 bases; junction bases not matched to a gene: 7. The CDR3 sequence is 13 residues long.

As concerns this clone: This probably arose from a read error, given a far larger clone one base away. This sample also contains other DNA sequences that code for the same CDR3. The V call is TRBV5-6, the J call TRBJ2-5; the D is unclear. This CDR3 region has 11 residues. Deletions cut 2 bases from V and 2 bases from J, with 1 base between. Germline values: CDR1 SGHDT, CDR2 YYEEEE. The CDR3 protein is CASSLQETQYF. CDR3 DNA sequence: TGTGCCAGCAGCTTACAAGAGACCCAGTACTTC.

The chain has TRBV28 and TRBJ2-7; 11 bases map to TRBD2. Losses at the gene ends were 7 bases for V and 11 bases for J; bases not matched to a gene: 10. The CDR3 contains 13 residues. Germline V gives CDR1 MDHEN, CDR2 SYDVKM. As DNA, the CDR3 is TGTGCCAGCATACCTAGCGGGAGGAGCGACGAGTACTTC. Translating gives CASIPSGRSDEYF.

There are a few counts of this clone. The CDR3 DNA sequence: TGTGCCAGCAGTTCGATGACAGAGCGGTACTATGGCTACACCTTC. As protein: CASSSMTERYYGYTF. The chain combines TRBV28 with TRBJ1-2; weak D call: TRBD1 (5 bases). Trimming left V 4 bases short and J 3 bases short, with 15 bases between. The CDR3 length is 15 residues. Per germline, CDR1 MDHEN and CDR2 SYDVKM.